This T cell receptor (beta chain) was sequenced for a study of T cells in localized non-small cell lung cancer. The V and J ends lost 4 bases and 2 bases, in that order; junction bases with no gene match: 4. The CDR3 runs to 14 residues. Germline CDR1 MNHEY, CDR2 SVGAGI. TCRdb's table, derived via immunoSEQ multiplex PCR, lists solely in-frame clones and lacks some. Seen here are over 25,000 clones, about nine tenths observed once, and the top ten hold roughly 0.99%. This clone was detected once. Source: peripheral blood, taken before any cancer treatment. The chain joins TRBV6-5 to TRBJ2-7; 8 nucleotides align to TRBD1. This receptor was obtained from a woman between 40 and 69 years old with stage I lung adenocarcinoma. The CDR3 DNA reads TGTGCCAGCAGTTCTCGGACAGGGACCTACGAGCAGTACTTC. Translated, it gives CASSSRTGTYEQYF.